This T cell receptor (beta chain) is from a study of blood T cell repertoires in COVID-19. The length of the CDR3 is 13 residues. V dropped 7 bases and J dropped 8 bases, with 15 bases sitting between them. From germline, CDR1 is MDHEN and CDR2 SYDVKM. The data were produced by immunoSEQ multiplex PCR, yet TCRdb's version contains in-frame clones alone and is incomplete. The top ten hold 10% to 13% of the sample, which has just over 250,000 clones, 80% to 90% seen once. Sample: peripheral blood. V gene TRBV28 combines with J gene TRBJ2-1; D perhaps matches TRBD1 (6 bases). The source is a woman aged 70-85 years with COVID-19, enrolled during active disease. The chain's CDR3 is CASNGQPRDEQFF. The DNA for the CDR3 is TGTGCCAGCAACGGACAGCCCCGGGATGAGCAGTTCTTC.